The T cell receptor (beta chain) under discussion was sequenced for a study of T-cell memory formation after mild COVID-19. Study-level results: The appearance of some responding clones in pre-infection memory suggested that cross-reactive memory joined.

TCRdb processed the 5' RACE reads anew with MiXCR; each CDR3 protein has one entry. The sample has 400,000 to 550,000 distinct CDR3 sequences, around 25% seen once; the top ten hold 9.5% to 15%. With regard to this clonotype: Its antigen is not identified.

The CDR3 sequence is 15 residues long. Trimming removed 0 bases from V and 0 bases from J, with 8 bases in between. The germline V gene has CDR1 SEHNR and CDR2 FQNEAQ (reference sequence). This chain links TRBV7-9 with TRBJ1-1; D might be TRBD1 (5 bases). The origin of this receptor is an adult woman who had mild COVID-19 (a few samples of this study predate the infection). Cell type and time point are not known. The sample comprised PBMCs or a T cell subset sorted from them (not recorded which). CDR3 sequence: CASSLADTLNTEAFF. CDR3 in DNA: TGTGCCAGCAGCTTAGCGGACACCCTGAACACTGAAGCTTTCTTT.